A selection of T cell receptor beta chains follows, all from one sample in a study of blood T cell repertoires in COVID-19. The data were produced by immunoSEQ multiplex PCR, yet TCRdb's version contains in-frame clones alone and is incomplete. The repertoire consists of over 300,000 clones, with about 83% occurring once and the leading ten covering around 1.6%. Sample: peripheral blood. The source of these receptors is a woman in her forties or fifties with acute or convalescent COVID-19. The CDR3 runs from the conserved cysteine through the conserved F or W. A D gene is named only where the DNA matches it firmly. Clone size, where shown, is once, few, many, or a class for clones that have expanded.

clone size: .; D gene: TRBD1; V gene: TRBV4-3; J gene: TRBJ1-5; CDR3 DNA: TGCGCCAGCTCCGAGAAGGGGGCGCCGGGAAATCAGCCCCAGCATTTT; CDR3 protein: CASSEKGAPGNQPQHF
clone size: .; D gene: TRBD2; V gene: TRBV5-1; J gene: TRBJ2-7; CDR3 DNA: TGCGCCAGCAGCTTCGGACTAGGGGCTAACGAGCAGTACTTC; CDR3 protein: CASSFGLGANEQYF
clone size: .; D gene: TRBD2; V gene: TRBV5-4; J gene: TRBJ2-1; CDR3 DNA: TGTGCCAGCAGCATAGGACTAGGTGGTGTTGAGCAGTTCTTC; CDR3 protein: CASSIGLGGVEQFF
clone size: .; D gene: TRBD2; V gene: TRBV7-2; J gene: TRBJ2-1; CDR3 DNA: TGTGCCAGCAGCTGGGAGGGCCCAGGCAATGAGCAGTTCTTC; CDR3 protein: CASSWEGPGNEQFF
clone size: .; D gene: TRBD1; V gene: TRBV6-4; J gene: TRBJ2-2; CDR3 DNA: TGTGCCAGCAGGATTGACAGGGGGCACGGGGAGCTGTTTTTT; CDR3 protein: CASRIDRGHGELFF
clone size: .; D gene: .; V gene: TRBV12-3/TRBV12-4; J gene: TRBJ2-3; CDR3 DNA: TGTGCCACCTCGCCCTCGGAGACAGATACGCAGTATTTT; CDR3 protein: CATSPSETDTQYF
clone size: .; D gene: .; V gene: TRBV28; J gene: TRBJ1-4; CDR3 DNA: TGTGCCAGTAACAGGGCAACTAATGAAAAACTGTTTTTT; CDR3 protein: CASNRATNEKLFF
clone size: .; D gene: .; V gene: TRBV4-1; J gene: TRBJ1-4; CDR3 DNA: TGCGCCAGCAGCCAAGAGGGGGGGGGCGGCATGACTAATGAAAAACTGTTTTTT; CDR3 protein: CASSQEGGGGMTNEKLFF
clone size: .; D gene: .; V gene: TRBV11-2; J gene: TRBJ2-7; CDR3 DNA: TGTGCCAGCAGGCCCCAGGGTTACGAGCAGTACTTC; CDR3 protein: CASRPQGYEQYF
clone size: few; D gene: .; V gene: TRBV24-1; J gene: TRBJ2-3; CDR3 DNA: TGTGCCACCAGTGATTCGCCTAGCTCAGATACGCAGTATTTT; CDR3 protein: CATSDSPSSDTQYF
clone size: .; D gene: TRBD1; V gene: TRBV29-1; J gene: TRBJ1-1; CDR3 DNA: TGCAGCGTTGAAGATCGGGTATTGAGACAGGGGGCAGAGGAAGCTTTCTTT; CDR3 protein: CSVEDRVLRQGAEEAFF
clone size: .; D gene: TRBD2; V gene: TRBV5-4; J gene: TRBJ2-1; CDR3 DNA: TGTGCCAGCAGCTTGGGCGGGAGACTAGGCCACAATGAGCAGTTCTTC; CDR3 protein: CASSLGGRLGHNEQFF
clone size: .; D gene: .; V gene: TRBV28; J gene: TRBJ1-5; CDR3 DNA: TGTGCCAGCAGTCTAGGGGGGGGATTTCAGCCCCAGCATTTT; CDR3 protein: CASSLGGGFQPQHF
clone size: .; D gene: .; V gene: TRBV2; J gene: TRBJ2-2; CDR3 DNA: TGTGCCAGCAACCTCGGACAGACCGGGGAGCTGTTTTTT; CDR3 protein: CASNLGQTGELFF
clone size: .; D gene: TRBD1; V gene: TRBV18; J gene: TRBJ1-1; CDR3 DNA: TGTGCCAGCTCAGCCCAATACAGGGGGGGAACTGAAGCTTTCTTT; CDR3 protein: CASSAQYRGGTEAFF
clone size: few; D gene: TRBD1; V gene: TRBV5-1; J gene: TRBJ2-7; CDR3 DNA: TGCGCCAGCAGCTTGGTGGGACAGGGGAACGAGCAGTACTTC; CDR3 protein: CASSLVGQGNEQYF
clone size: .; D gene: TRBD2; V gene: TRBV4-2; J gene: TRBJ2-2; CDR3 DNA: TGTGCCAGCAGCCAAGCGCTAGCGGGAGGTACCGGGGAGCTGTTTTTT; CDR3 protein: CASSQALAGGTGELFF
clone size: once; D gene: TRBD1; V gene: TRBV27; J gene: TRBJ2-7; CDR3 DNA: TGTGCCAGCAGCCCCGTTGGACAGGCGACCCCCGAGCAGTACTTC; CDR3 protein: CASSPVGQATPEQYF
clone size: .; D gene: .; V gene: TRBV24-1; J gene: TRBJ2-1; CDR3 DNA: TGTGCCACCAGTCCCGGGTCCTACAATGAGCAGTTCTTC; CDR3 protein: CATSPGSYNEQFF
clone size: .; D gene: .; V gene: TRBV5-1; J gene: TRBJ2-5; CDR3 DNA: TGCGCCAGCAACGTAGGACTGCAAGAGACCCAGTACTTC; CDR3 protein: CASNVGLQETQYF
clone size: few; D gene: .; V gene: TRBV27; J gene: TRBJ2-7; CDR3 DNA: TGTGCCAGCAGCCTAGGGGTTTTCAGGTCCTACGAGCAGTACTTC; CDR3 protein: CASSLGVFRSYEQYF
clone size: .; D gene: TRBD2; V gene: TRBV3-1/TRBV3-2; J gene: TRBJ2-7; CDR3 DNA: TGTGCCAGCAGCTCCCGTGGGGGGGACGAGCAGTACTTC; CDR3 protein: CASSSRGGDEQYF
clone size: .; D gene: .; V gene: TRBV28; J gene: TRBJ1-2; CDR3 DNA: TGTGCCAGCAGTGAAGCCTCTAACTATGGCTACACCTTC; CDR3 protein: CASSEASNYGYTF
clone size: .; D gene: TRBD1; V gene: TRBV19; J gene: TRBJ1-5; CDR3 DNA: TGTGCCAGTAGGCCAGGGGGCCGTCAGCCCCAGCATTTT; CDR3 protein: CASRPGGRQPQHF
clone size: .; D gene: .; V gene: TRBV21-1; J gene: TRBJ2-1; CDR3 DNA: TGTGCCAGCAGCAAACTAGCGGGAGATGAGCAGTTCTTC; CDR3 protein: CASSKLAGDEQFF
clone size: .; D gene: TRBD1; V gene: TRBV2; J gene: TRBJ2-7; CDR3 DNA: TGTGCCAGCAGTCGCCAGACAGGGGCCTACGAGCAGTACTTC; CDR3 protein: CASSRQTGAYEQYF
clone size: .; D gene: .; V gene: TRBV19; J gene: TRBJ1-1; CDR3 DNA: TGTGCCAGTAGTATTATTGGACGGGGTGATGCTTTCTTT; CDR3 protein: CASSIIGRGDAFF
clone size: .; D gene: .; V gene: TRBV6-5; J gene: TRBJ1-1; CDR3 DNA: TGTGCCAGCAATTCACAGCAGAACACTGAAGCTTTCTTT; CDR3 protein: CASNSQQNTEAFF
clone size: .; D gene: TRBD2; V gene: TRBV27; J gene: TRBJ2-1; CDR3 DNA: TGTGCCAGCAGTTTATTTCGATTCTGGCTAGCGGGAAATAGCTCCTACAATGAGCAGTTCTTC; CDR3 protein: CASSLFRFWLAGNSSYNEQFF
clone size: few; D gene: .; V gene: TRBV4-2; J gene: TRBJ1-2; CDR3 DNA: TGTGCCAGCAGCCAAGCCACAGGGAATGGCTACACCTTC; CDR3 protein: CASSQATGNGYTF
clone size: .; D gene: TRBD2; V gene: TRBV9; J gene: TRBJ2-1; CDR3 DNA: TGTGCCAGCAGCGTAGTAGGACTAGGCAATGAGCAGTTCTTC; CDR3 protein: CASSVVGLGNEQFF
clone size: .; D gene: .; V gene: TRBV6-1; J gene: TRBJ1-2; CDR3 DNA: TGTGCCAGCAGTGAAAGCCATAACTATGGCTACACCTTC; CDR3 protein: CASSESHNYGYTF
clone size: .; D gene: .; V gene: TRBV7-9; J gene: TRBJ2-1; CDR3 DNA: TGTGCCAGCAGCTCCCCTGAGCGCTACAATGAGCAGTTCTTC; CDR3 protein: CASSSPERYNEQFF
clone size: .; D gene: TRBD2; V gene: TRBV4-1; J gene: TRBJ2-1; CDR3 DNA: TGCGCCAGCAGCACACCTCTAGCGGGAGGGAGGAATGAGCAGTTCTTC; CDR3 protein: CASSTPLAGGRNEQFF
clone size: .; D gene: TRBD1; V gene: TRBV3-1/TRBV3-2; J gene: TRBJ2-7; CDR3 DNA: TGTGCCAGCAGCCAAGCATCCCCGGACAGGGGCTACGAGCAGTACTTC; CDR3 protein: CASSQASPDRGYEQYF
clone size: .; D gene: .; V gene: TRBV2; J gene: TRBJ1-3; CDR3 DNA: TGTGCCAGCAGGGCGGGACGGAACTCTGGAAACACCATATATTTT; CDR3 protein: CASRAGRNSGNTIYF
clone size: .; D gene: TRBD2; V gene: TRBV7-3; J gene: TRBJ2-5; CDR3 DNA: TGTGCCAGCAGCCGGACTAGCGGTCAAGAGACCCAGTACTTC; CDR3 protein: CASSRTSGQETQYF
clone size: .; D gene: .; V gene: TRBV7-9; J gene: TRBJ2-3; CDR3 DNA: TGTGCCAGCAGCTTAGGTCAGTACACAGATACGCAGTATTTT; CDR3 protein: CASSLGQYTDTQYF
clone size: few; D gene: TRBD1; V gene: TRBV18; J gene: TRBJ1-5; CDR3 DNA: TGTGCCAGCTCAGGCGGGACAGGGCACAATCAGCCCCAGCATTTT; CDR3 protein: CASSGGTGHNQPQHF
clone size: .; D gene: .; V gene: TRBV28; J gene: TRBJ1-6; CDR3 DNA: TGTGCCAGCAGTTTACGGCTGACGGGGAATTCACCCCTCCACTTT; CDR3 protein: CASSLRLTGNSPLHF
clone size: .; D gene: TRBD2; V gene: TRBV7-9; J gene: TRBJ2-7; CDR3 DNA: TGTGCCAGCAGTACCGATAGAGGGGAGGGACTAGCGAGCTACTACGAGCAGTACTTC; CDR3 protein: CASSTDRGEGLASYYEQYF
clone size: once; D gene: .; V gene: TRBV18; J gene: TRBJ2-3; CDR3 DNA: TGTGCCAGCTCACCCGCCAAGCCAGATACGCAGTATTTT; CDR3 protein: CASSPAKPDTQYF
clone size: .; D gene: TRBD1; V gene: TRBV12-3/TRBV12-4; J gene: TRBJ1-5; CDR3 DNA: TGTGCCAGCAGCGGGACAGGCACTCAGCCCCAGCATTTT; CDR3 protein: CASSGTGTQPQHF
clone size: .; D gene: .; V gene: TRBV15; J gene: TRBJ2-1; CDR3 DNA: TGTGCCACCAGCAGAGAACAGTACAATGAGCAGTTCTTC; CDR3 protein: CATSREQYNEQFF
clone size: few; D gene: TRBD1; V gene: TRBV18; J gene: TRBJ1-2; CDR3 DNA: TGTGCCAGCTCACCGTCACAGGGGAACTATGGCTACACCTTC; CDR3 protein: CASSPSQGNYGYTF
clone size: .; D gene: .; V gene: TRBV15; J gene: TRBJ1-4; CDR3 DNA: TGTGCCACCAGCAGAGACGCAGGGGCTATTAATGAAAAACTGTTTTTT; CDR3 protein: CATSRDAGAINEKLFF
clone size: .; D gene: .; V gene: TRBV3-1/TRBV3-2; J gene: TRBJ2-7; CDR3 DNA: TGTGCCAGCAGCCCTAGAGGGCTAGCTCACGAGCAGTACTTC; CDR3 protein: CASSPRGLAHEQYF
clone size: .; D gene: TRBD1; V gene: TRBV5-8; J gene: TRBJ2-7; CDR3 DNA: TGTGCCAGCAGCTTAAGACAGGGGGCGCATTACGAGCAGTACTTC; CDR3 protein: CASSLRQGAHYEQYF
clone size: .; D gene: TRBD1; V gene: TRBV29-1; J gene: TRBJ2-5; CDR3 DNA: TGCAGCGTTGATGACAGGGGGTCTCATACCCAAGAGACCCAGTACTTC; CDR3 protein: CSVDDRGSHTQETQYF